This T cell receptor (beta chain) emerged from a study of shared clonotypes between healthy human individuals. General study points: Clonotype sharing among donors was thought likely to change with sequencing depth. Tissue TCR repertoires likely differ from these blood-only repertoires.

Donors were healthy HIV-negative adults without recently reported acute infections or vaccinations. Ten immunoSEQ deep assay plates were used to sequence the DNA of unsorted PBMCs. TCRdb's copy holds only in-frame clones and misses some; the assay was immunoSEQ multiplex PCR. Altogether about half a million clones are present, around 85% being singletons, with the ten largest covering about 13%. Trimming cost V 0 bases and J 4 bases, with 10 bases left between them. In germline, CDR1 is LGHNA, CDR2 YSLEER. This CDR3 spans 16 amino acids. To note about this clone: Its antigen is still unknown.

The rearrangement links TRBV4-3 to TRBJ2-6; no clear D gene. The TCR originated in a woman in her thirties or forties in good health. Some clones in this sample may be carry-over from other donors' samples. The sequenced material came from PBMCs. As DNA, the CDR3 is TGCGCCAGCAGCCAAGAACCTCGGGTGGGGGCCAACGTCCTGACTTTC. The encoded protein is CASSQEPRVGANVLTF.